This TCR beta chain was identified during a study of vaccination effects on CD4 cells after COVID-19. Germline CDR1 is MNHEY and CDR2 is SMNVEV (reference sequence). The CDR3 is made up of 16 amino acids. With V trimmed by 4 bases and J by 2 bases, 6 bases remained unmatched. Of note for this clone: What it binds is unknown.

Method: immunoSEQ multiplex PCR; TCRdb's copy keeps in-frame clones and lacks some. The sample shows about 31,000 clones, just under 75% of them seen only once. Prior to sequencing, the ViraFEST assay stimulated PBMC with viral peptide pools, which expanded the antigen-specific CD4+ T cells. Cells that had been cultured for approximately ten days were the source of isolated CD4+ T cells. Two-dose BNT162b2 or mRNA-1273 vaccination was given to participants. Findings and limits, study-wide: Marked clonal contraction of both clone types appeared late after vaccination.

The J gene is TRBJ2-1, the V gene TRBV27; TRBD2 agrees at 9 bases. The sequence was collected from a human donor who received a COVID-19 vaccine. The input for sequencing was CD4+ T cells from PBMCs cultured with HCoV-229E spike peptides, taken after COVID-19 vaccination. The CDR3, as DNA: TGTGCCAGCAGTTCCCCTAGCGGGACTGCCTACAATGAGCAGTTCTTC. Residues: CASSSPSGTAYNEQFF.